This record covers a single T cell receptor (beta chain). Its antigen remains unknown. Time point: newly diagnosed GD, antithyroid drugs for less than 3 months. PBMC-extracted RNA yielded the TCR library. Germline V lookup: CDR1 MNHEY, CDR2 SVGEGT. This CDR3 is 15 amino acids long. V shed 6 bases and J shed 4 bases, with 18 bases lying between them. These data belong to a study of regulatory T cells in long-lasting Graves disease. About the research overall: Recently diagnosed Graves' patients had received antithyroid drugs for under 3 months.

iRepertoire HTBI primers and Arm-PCR of CDR3 regions built TCR beta libraries. TCRdb re-called the multiplex PCR reads through MiXCR, storing one row per CDR3 protein. This table holds 550,000 to 700,000 distinct CDR3 sequences, about 16% found once. Study-level points and caveats: Whereas new patients shared 870 or so public clonotypes, persistent patients shared more, at 2,500 to 3,500. Persistent Graves' patients had lower TCR diversity than newly diagnosed ones.

This same sample was also part of a study on T cells in Graves' hyperthyroidism and ophthalmopathy.

This chain connects TRBV6-2 or TRBV6-3 to TRBJ1-2; D remains ambiguous. This material consisted of peripheral blood mononuclear cells (PBMCs), taken at new diagnosis, from a patient treated with antithyroid drugs. The receptor's source is a young man with Graves disease. As DNA, the CDR3 is TGTGCCAGCAGCGAGGCCTTTCTGGGAGTCTATGGCTACACCTTC. It translates to CASSEAFLGVYGYTF.